A single sample is the source of the 24 T cell receptor beta chains below, sequenced in a study of spatial heterogeneity in lung cancer. Stated time point: sample taken at primary tumor resection. Without sorting, whole RNA was sequenced from tumor, nontumor lung or frozen PBMC. TCRdb used MiXCR to reprocess the 5' RACE reads, holding one entry per CDR3 protein. Among approximately 81,000 distinct CDR3 sequences, over 10% were seen once, and the ten largest hold around 4.6%. The sequences come from PBMCs, collected at surgery. These receptors originate from a male donor with early-stage non-small cell lung cancer.

J is TRBJ2-7 and V is TRBV19, with 10 nucleotides matching TRBD1. Germline V gene lookup returns CDR1 LNHDA and CDR2 SQIVND (reference sequence). The CDR3 loop spans 15 amino acids. The V segment lost 3 bases and the J segment 5 bases; nucleotides outside the gene matches: 7. For the CDR3, the DNA is TGTGCCAGTAGTATCGGTCCGACAGGGGGCAACGAGCAGTACTTC. Its protein is CASSIGPTGGNEQYF. Full variable domain (outside the CDR3, taken from reference TRBV19 and TRBJ2-7): DGGITQSPKYLFRKEGQNVTLSCEQNLNHDAMYWYRQDPGQGLRLIYYSQIVNDFQKGDIAEGYSVSREKKESFPLTVTSAQKNPTAFYLCASSIGPTGGNEQYFGPGTRLTVT.

V is TRBV19 and J is TRBJ2-6; TRBD1 might be the D (5 bases). The CDR3 sequence is 16 residues long. Germline CDR1 reads LNHDA; CDR2 reads SQIVND (reference sequence). Trimming took 4 bases from V and 5 from J, leaving 15 bases between them. As DNA, the CDR3 is TGTGCCAGTAGTAGGCCTTTTGCGGACAGGGCCAACGTCCTGACTTTC. It codes for CASSRPFADRANVLTF.

The genes are TRBV12-3 or TRBV12-4 and TRBJ1-2; 8 nucleotides agree with TRBD1. This CDR3 region has 14 residues. With 5 bases clipped from V and 7 bases from J, the junction kept 9 bases outside the gene matches. As DNA, the CDR3 is TGTGCCAGCAGTACCGGACAGGGTGTAGGTGGCTACACCTTC. This gives the protein CASSTGQGVGGYTF.

This clonotype appeared a few times. The rearrangement links TRBV7-9 to TRBJ2-7, with D possibly matching TRBD1 (5 bases). The CDR3 loop spans 15 amino acids. V shed 5 bases and J shed 1 base, with 15 bases lying between them. Germline CDR1 SEHNR, CDR2 FQNEAQ (reference sequence). The CDR3 DNA reads as TGTGCCAGCAGCCCAAGGGGCGGCGGTTCCTACGAGCAGTACTTC. Amino acid sequence: CASSPRGGGSYEQYF.

This chain links TRBV18 with TRBJ2-3; D might be TRBD2 (5 bases). CDR3 length equals 16 residues. Germline V lookup: CDR1 KGHSH, CDR2 LQKENI. Trimming pared 4 bases from V and 0 bases from J, leaving 14 bases between. The CDR3 spells CASSLAEAPSTDTQYF. The CDR3 DNA reads TGTGCCAGCTCACTGGCGGAGGCGCCTAGCACAGATACGCAGTATTTT.

The V and J genes are TRBV29-1 and TRBJ1-1; D call uncertain. Germline CDR1 and CDR2: SQVTM and ANQGSEA. CDR3 length: 9 residues. V lost 6 bases and J 7 bases, leaving 6 bases between the germline ends. The DNA for the CDR3 is TGCAGCGTCGAGAGTGAAGCTTTCTTT. It encodes CSVESEAFF.

A few counts support this clonotype. The rearrangement links TRBV19 to TRBJ1-5, with D unclear. Trimming took 8 bases from V and 4 from J, leaving 9 bases between them. This CDR3 is 12 amino acids long. Germline lookup yields CDR1 LNHDA and CDR2 SQIVND (reference sequence). The DNA of the CDR3 is TGTGCCAGTCTGGACGGTAATCAGCCCCAGCATTTT. This gives the protein CASLDGNQPQHF.

CDR3 nucleotides: TGTGCCAGCACACGGGACAGGGGGCACACTGAAGCTTTCTTT. Protein sequence: CASTRDRGHTEAFF. V usage is TRBV19 and J usage is TRBJ1-1, with 12 bases that match TRBD1. With V trimmed by 9 bases and J by 3 bases, 5 bases remained unmatched. Germline lookup yields CDR1 LNHDA and CDR2 SQIVND (reference sequence). The CDR3 loop spans 14 amino acids.

This clonotype occurred a few times. The chain uses TRBV29-1 and TRBJ2-3; tentative D call: TRBD1 (8 bases). The germline gives CDR1 SQVTM, CDR2 ANQGSEA. Deletions cut 6 bases from V and 5 bases from J, with 12 bases between. This CDR3 spans 12 amino acids. The CDR3 DNA is TGCAGCGTAACAGGGGGGGGAGATACGCAGTATTTT. It translates to CSVTGGGDTQYF.

The gene calls are TRBV27 and TRBJ2-5; a possible D gene is TRBD1 (6 bases). The CDR3 is made up of 13 amino acids. Trimming took 1 base from V and 5 from J, leaving 8 bases between them. In germline, CDR1 is MNHEY, CDR2 SMNVEV (reference sequence). The CDR3 protein is CASSLWQGETQYF. The CDR3 DNA is TGTGCCAGCAGTTTATGGCAGGGGGAGACCCAGTACTTC.

The chain employs TRBV7-6 and TRBJ1-1; 7 bases fit TRBD1. CDR1 is SGHVS and CDR2 is FNYEAQ in the germline V gene. V shed 5 bases, J shed 4 bases, and the junction held 10 bases outside the gene matches. The CDR3 loop spans 15 amino acids. Here the CDR3 DNA reads TGTGCCAGCAGCCCCCGACAGGGTACGATCACTGAAGCTTTCTTT. It encodes CASSPRQGTITEAFF.

The table lists this clonotype with a few counts. The CDR3 sequence is CASSAQGAGTEAFF. DNA for the CDR3: TGTGCCAGCAGTGCCCAGGGTGCGGGCACTGAAGCTTTCTTT. The chain combines TRBV6-4 with TRBJ1-1, with D maybe TRBD1 (5 bases). The length of the CDR3 is 14 residues. V dropped 4 bases and J dropped 4 bases, with 13 bases sitting between them. Germline V gene sequence: CDR1 MRHNA, CDR2 SNTAGT.

The V call is TRBV19, the J call TRBJ2-7, with D possibly called TRBD1 or TRBD2 (5 bases each). The CDR3 length is 13 residues. Trimming shortened V by 4 bases and J by 0 bases, and 7 bases separated the two germline ends. Germline CDR1 reads LNHDA; CDR2 reads SQIVND (reference sequence). The CDR3 region is CASSRGNSYEQYF. The CDR3 bases are TGTGCCAGTAGTAGGGGGAACTCCTACGAGCAGTACTTC.

This chain links TRBV20-1 with TRBJ1-4; D not certain. Germline CDR1 is DFQATT and CDR2 is SNEGSKA (reference sequence). The CDR3 is made up of 13 amino acids. V shed 0 bases and J shed 6 bases, with 8 bases lying between them. CDR3 nucleotide sequence: TGCAGTGCTAGAGATGGGCGGGATGAAAAACTGTTTTTT. Protein: CSARDGRDEKLFF.

The table lists this clonotype with a few counts. This chain joins TRBV5-1 and TRBJ1-1; D is uncertain. This CDR3 region has 13 residues. V was trimmed by 2 bases and J by 6 bases, leaving 11 bases between them. From germline, CDR1 is SGHRS and CDR2 YFSETQ. CDR3 nucleotides: TGCGCCAGCAGCTTAAATCAGGACGCTGAAGCTTTCTTT. This translates into CASSLNQDAEAFF.

This clonotype was counted between two and nine times. The chain uses TRBV27 and TRBJ2-7; 13 positions match TRBD2. Trimming cost V 5 bases and J 5 bases; bases outside gene matches: 6. Germline V CDR1 and CDR2: MNHEY, SMNVEV (reference sequence). CDR3 length equals 15 residues. CDR3 bases: TGTGCCAGCAGTCCTGGACTAGCGGGGGACCACGAGCAGTACTTC. Translating gives CASSPGLAGDHEQYF.

The table lists this clonotype with many counts. The chain carries TRBV29-1 and TRBJ2-5, with D possibly being TRBD1 (5 bases). This CDR3 is 10 amino acids long. CDR1 and CDR2 from the germline V gene are SQVTM and ANQGSEA. Trimming removed 2 bases from V and 7 bases from J, with 5 bases in between. The CDR3: CSVEQGTQYF. CDR3 coding DNA: TGCAGCGTTGAACAGGGGACCCAGTACTTC.

There are many counts of this clonotype. V and J are TRBV15 and TRBJ1-4, with TRBD1 identical over 8 bases. The CDR3 consists of 15 residues. Germline CDR1 reads LNHNV; CDR2 reads YYDKDF (reference sequence). V gave up 1 base and J gave up 5 bases; unmatched junction bases: 3. Here the CDR3 reads CATSRARGRNEKLFF. As DNA, the CDR3 is TGTGCCACCAGCAGAGCCAGGGGGCGCAATGAAAAACTGTTTTTT.

Only a few counts were recorded for this clonotype. The gene calls are TRBV6-9 and TRBJ2-1; no firm D call. Germline V gene data show CDR1 as MNHGY and CDR2 as SVAAGI. Trimming cost V 1 base and J 0 bases, with 19 bases left between them. The CDR3 contains 19 residues. CDR3 in amino acids: CASSYWQSGRPSSYNEQFF. CDR3 DNA sequence: TGTGCCAGCAGTTATTGGCAGTCGGGCAGGCCTAGCTCCTACAATGAGCAGTTCTTC.

In its sample, this clonotype was seen a few times. The rearrangement links TRBV30 to TRBJ1-3; the D is unclear. Trimming took off 2 bases at V and 3 bases at J, with 17 bases between the two ends. The CDR3 covers 16 residues. Germline V gives CDR1 GTSNPN, CDR2 SVGIG (reference sequence). The CDR3 sequence is CAWSREQTILGNTIYF. The CDR3 region has the DNA TGTGCCTGGAGTAGGGAACAGACGATACTTGGAAACACCATATATTTT.

The chain combines TRBV13 with TRBJ2-5; 7 bases line up with TRBD1. Germline-derived CDR1 and CDR2 are PRHDT and FYEKMQ (reference sequence). V trimming: 3 bases; J trimming: 0 bases; junction bases outside the gene matches: 1. The CDR3 length is 14 residues. In DNA form, the CDR3 reads TGTGCCAGCAGCTTGGACAGGAACCAAGAGACCCAGTACTTC. Protein product: CASSLDRNQETQYF.

This clonotype occurred a few times. This sequence joins TRBV7-3 and TRBJ2-3; D is ambiguous. CDR3 length equals 12 residues. Germline values: CDR1 SGHTA, CDR2 FQGTGA. V lost 4 bases, J lost 6 bases, and 8 bases lay in between. CDR3 bases: TGTGCCAGCAGCTCGACCCCCGATACGCAGTATTTT. Protein sequence: CASSSTPDTQYF. Together with reference TRBV7-3 and TRBJ2-3, the CDR3 gives the full variable domain: GAGVSQTPSNKVTEKGKYVELRCDPISGHTALYWYRQSLGQGPEFLIYFQGTGAADDSGLPNDRFFAVRPEGSVSTLKIQRTERGDSAVYLCASSSTPDTQYFGPGTRLTVL.

This clonotype was picked up many times. This chain connects TRBV4-2 to TRBJ2-3; D unresolved. This CDR3 has 17 residues. Germline-derived CDR1 and CDR2 are LGHNA and YNFKEQ. V lost 0 bases and J 0 bases, leaving 13 bases between the germline ends. This CDR3 is CASSQDLGQTSTDTQYF. The DNA of the CDR3 is TGTGCCAGCAGCCAAGATCTGGGTCAAACTAGCACAGATACGCAGTATTTT.

This chain uses TRBV6-5 with TRBJ2-5, with 8 bases lining up with TRBD2. Trimming cost V 5 bases and J 5 bases; bases outside gene matches: 13. The CDR3 runs 16 residues. Looked up from germline, CDR1 is MNHEY and CDR2 is SVGAGI. The CDR3 reads CASSPTLADLRETQYF. In DNA, the CDR3 is TGTGCCAGCAGTCCTACACTAGCGGACCTCCGGGAGACCCAGTACTTC.